These 17 T cell receptor beta chains were all obtained from the same sample, sequenced in a study of regulatory T cells in long-lasting Graves disease. The time point: persistent/refractory GD, antithyroid drugs over 5 years with positive TRAb. The TCR library used RNA extracted from PBMCs. Relying on iRepertoire HTBI primers and Arm-PCR of CDR3 regions, the team built TCR beta libraries. TCRdb recomputed calls from the multiplex PCR reads with MiXCR, one row per CDR3 protein. Of around 400,000 distinct CDR3 sequences detected, 23% appear once; the ten largest clones hold about 29%. The specimen was peripheral blood mononuclear cells (PBMCs), collected when the disease was refractory, from a patient treated with antithyroid drugs. The receptors derive from a woman between 40 and 55 years old with Graves disease.

V gene TRBV20-1 combines with J gene TRBJ1-4; 8 nucleotides align to TRBD1. Germline values: CDR1 DFQATT, CDR2 SNEGSKA (reference sequence). V lost 8 bases to trimming and J lost 14 bases; unmatched junction nucleotides: 19. The CDR3 is 14 amino acids. Here the CDR3 DNA reads TGCAGTACTACCCCCGGACAGGGAGCTTCGGGGCTGTTTTTT. Translation: CSTTPGQGASGLFF.

The chain recombines TRBV7-9 with TRBJ2-5, with 11 bases fitting TRBD2. V gave up 2 bases and J gave up 5 bases; unmatched junction bases: 4. The CDR3 runs to 15 residues. From germline, CDR1 is SEHNR and CDR2 FQNEAQ (reference sequence). The CDR3 spells CASSLLLAGEETQYF. CDR3 bases: TGTGCCAGCAGCTTATTACTAGCGGGAGAGGAGACCCAGTACTTC.

The chain's CDR3 is CASSLLGDLEPFIYEQYF. The CDR3 region has the DNA TGTGCCAGCAGCTTATTGGGGGATCTGGAGCCCTTTATCTACGAGCAGTACTTC. This chain joins TRBV11-2 and TRBJ2-7; D could derive from TRBD1 or TRBD2 (5 bases each). The germline CDR1 and CDR2 sequences are SGHAT and FQNNGV. Trimming took off 2 bases at V and 3 bases at J, with 23 bases between the two ends. The length of the CDR3 is 18 residues.

This clonotype was recorded many times. V and J are TRBV28 and TRBJ1-2, with no clear D. The germline V gene encodes CDR1 MDHEN and CDR2 SYDVKM. The CDR3 loop spans 13 amino acids. V dropped 1 base and J dropped 2 bases, with 5 bases sitting between them. The CDR3 is CASSLSGNYGYTF. CDR3 sequence (DNA): TGTGCCAGCAGTTTATCCGGGAACTATGGCTACACCTTC.

V gene TRBV5-1 combines with J gene TRBJ2-2, with TRBD2 matching 12 bases. The CDR3 is made up of 16 amino acids. CDR1 is SGHRS, CDR2 YFSETQ, per germline. Trimming removed 4 bases from V and 4 bases from J; junction bases left unmatched: 5. The CDR3 here is CASSKTSGSVTGELFF. The CDR3 region has the DNA TGCGCCAGCAGCAAGACTAGCGGGAGCGTCACCGGGGAGCTGTTTTTT.

This rearrangement joins TRBV28 to TRBJ2-7, with D unresolved. Per the germline V gene, CDR1 is MDHEN and CDR2 is SYDVKM. The CDR3 sequence is 12 residues long. V dropped 2 bases and J dropped 6 bases, with 8 bases sitting between them. CDR3 sequence: CASSLNSTEQYF. CDR3 in DNA: TGTGCCAGCAGTTTAAACAGTACCGAGCAGTACTTC.

This clonotype was seen repeatedly, ten times or more. The chain carries TRBV6-4 and TRBJ2-2, with 12 bases identical to TRBD2. J was trimmed by 7 bases and V by 4 bases; bases with no gene match: 7. There are 16 residues in the CDR3. Per germline, CDR1 MRHNA and CDR2 SNTAGT. CDR3: CASSATSGRYGGELFF. The CDR3 DNA reads TGTGCCAGCAGTGCTACTAGCGGGAGGTACGGCGGGGAGCTGTTTTTT.

There are many counts of this clonotype. The J gene is TRBJ1-5, the V gene TRBV2, with D perhaps matching TRBD1 (5 bases). Trimming cost V 6 bases and J 9 bases, with 15 bases left between them. The CDR3 has 13 amino acids. Germline V gene data show CDR1 as SNHLY and CDR2 as FYNNEI. CDR3 coding DNA: TGTGCCAGCAGAGGGACTCCCGGAGGGCCCCAGCATTTT. Translation gives CASRGTPGGPQHF.

This chain joins TRBV5-1 and TRBJ2-5; D ambiguous. The germline gives CDR1 SGHRS, CDR2 YFSETQ. This CDR3 has 15 residues. V was clipped by 3 bases and J by 1 base, with 13 bases between them. CDR3 in DNA: TGCGCCAGCAGCTCCGCTCCCCCTAGCCAAGAGACCCAGTACTTC. Protein: CASSSAPPSQETQYF.

A remark on this clonotype: Germline and junction disagree at one end, which may indicate a read error. This chain connects TRBV28 to TRBJ2-7; 14 bases fit TRBD2. Germline CDR1 reads MDHEN; CDR2 reads SYDVKM. CDR3 length: 15 amino acids. The CDR3 here is CASSLSGLAGEGRDF. Here the CDR3 DNA reads TGTGCCAGCAGTTTATCGGGACTAGCGGGAGAGGGTCGGGACTTC.

This clonotype occurred many times. V usage is TRBV6-6 and J usage is TRBJ2-2, with a weak D call TRBD2 (5 bases). Per the germline V gene, CDR1 is MNHNY and CDR2 is SVGAGI (reference sequence). There are 15 residues in the CDR3. Trimming took 0 bases from V and 4 from J, leaving 9 bases between them. CDR3 amino acids: CASSYSRVRTGELFF. In DNA, the CDR3 is TGTGCCAGCAGTTACTCGAGGGTTCGCACCGGGGAGCTGTTTTTT.

This clonotype was observed many times. The V call is TRBV11-2, the J call TRBJ2-3; D is undetermined. Germline V gene sequence: CDR1 SGHAT, CDR2 FQNNGV. This CDR3 has 20 residues. V was pared by 1 base and J by 0 bases, with 23 bases between. CDR3 amino acids: CASSLVSPTRMGLSTDTQYF. The CDR3 nucleotides read TGTGCCAGCAGCTTAGTCTCCCCGACCCGGATGGGGTTGAGCACAGATACGCAGTATTTT.

This clonotype was found many times. The chain employs TRBV28 and TRBJ2-5; the D is unclear. This CDR3 contains 13 residues. CDR1 is MDHEN, CDR2 SYDVKM, per germline. CDR3 region: CGIRRGGQETQYF. The CDR3 DNA is TGTGGCATACGGAGAGGCGGCCAAGAGACCCAGTACTTC.

This clonotype was seen repeatedly, ten times or more. CDR3 in DNA: TGTGCCAGCAGCCCGCGGACTCTCTTGGGGTACGAGCAGTACTTC. Its translation is CASSPRTLLGYEQYF. This sequence joins TRBV11-2 and TRBJ2-7; D might be TRBD2 (5 bases). Trimming stripped 5 bases from V and 4 bases from J, with 18 bases between. CDR3 length: 15 amino acids. Per the germline V gene, CDR1 is SGHAT and CDR2 is FQNNGV.

This clonotype has ten or more counts. This chain links TRBV6-9 with TRBJ2-5, with TRBD2 as a possible D gene (6 bases). The CDR3 runs to 17 residues. In germline, CDR1 is MNHGY, CDR2 SVAAGI. V lost 3 bases, J lost 4 bases, and 21 bases lay in between. In DNA form, the CDR3 reads TGTGCCAGCAGTTACTCCTGGGACTCGATAAAGCCAGAGACCCAGTACTTC. As protein: CASSYSWDSIKPETQYF.

This clonotype was seen many times. The rearrangement links TRBV27 to TRBJ2-2, with D hard to call. The V end was cut by 4 bases, the J end by 6 bases, with 12 bases between. This CDR3 contains 14 residues. Germline values: CDR1 MNHEY, CDR2 SMNVEV (reference sequence). The CDR3 protein is CASSSLSKPGELFF. As DNA, the CDR3 is TGTGCCAGCAGTTCGCTTAGTAAACCCGGGGAGCTGTTTTTT.

This clonotype has more than one count but fewer than ten. The rearrangement uses TRBV27 and TRBJ2-2; 7 nucleotides align to TRBD2. CDR3 size: 16 residues. Germline CDR1 MNHEY, CDR2 SMNVEV (reference sequence). Unmatched junction bases numbered 12, after V lost 6 bases and J lost 5 bases. The DNA of the CDR3 is TGTGCCAGCAGCCGAACCAGCGGGATTAAGACCGGGGAGCTGTTTTTT. Translating gives CASSRTSGIKTGELFF.